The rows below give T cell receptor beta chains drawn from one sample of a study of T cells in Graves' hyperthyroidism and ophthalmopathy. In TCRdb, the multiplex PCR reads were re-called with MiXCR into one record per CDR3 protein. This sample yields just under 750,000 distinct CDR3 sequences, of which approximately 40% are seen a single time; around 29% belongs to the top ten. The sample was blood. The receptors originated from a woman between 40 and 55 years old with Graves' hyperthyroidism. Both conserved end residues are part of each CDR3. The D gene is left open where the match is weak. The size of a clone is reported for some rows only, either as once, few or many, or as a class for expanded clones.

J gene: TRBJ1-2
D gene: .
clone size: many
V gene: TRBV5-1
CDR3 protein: CASSFGQGYTF
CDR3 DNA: TGCGCCAGCAGCTTCGGACAGGGCTACACCTTC

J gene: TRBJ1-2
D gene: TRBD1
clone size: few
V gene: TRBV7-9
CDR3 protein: CASSLDRGPSDYGYTF
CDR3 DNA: TGTGCCAGCAGCTTGGACAGGGGGCCCTCTGACTATGGCTACACCTTC

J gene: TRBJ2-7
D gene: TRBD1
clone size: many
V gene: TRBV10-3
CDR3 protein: CAISGQVSYEQYF
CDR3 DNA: TGTGCCATCAGCGGACAGGTCTCCTACGAGCAGTACTTC

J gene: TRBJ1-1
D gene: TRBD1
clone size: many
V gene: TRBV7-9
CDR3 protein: CASSLAFEGAAEAFF
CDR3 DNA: TGTGCCAGCAGCTTAGCGTTCGAGGGGGCGGCTGAAGCTTTCTTT

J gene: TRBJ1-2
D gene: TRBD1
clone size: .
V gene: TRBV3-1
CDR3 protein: CASSTQQGHYGYTF
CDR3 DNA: TGTGCCAGCAGTACACAACAGGGGCACTATGGCTACACCTTC

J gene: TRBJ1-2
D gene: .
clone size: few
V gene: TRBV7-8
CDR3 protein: CASTPPGGTYGYTF
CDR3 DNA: TGTGCCAGCACCCCCCCCGGCGGAACCTATGGCTACACCTTC

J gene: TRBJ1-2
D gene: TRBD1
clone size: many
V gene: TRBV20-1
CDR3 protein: CSGHRGQGYTF
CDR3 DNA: TGCAGTGGACACAGGGGGCAGGGCTACACCTTC

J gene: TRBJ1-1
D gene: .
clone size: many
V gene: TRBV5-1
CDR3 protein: CASSMDSQHTEAFF
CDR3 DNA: TGCGCCAGCAGCATGGACAGTCAGCACACTGAAGCTTTCTTT

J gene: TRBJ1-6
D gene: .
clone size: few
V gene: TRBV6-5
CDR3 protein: CASSYSPGTYNSPLHF
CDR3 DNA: TGTGCCAGCAGTTACTCCCCAGGGACCTATAATTCACCCCTCCACTTT

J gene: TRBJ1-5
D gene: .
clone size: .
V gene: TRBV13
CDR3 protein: CASSFGEYSNQPQHF
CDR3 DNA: TGTGCCAGCAGCTTTGGGGAATATAGCAATCAGCCCCAGCATTTT

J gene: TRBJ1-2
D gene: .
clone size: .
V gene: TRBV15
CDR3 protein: CATSSPIREGYGYTF
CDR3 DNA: TGTGCCACCAGCAGTCCTATTAGGGAGGGCTATGGCTACACCTTC

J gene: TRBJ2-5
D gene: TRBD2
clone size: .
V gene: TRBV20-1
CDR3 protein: CSARGTSGTAYETQYF
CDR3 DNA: TGCAGTGCTAGAGGGACTAGCGGGACAGCGTACGAGACCCAGTACTTC

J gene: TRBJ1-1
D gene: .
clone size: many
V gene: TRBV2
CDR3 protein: CASSRRSMNTEAFF
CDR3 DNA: TGTGCCAGCAGTCGACGTAGCATGAACACTGAAGCTTTCTTT

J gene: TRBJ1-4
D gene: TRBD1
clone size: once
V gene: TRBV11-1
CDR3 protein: CALFRDSPAREKLFF
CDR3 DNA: TGTGCCCTATTCCGGGACAGCCCCGCTAGGGAAAAACTGTTTTTT

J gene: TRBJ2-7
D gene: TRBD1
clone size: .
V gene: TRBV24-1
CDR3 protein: CASSPGQEDEQYF
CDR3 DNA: TGTGCCAGCTCACCAGGACAGGAGGACGAGCAGTACTTC

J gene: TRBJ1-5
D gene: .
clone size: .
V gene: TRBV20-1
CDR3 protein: CSATGKGPQHF
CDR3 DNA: TGCAGTGCCACCGGCAAGGGGCCCCAGCATTTT

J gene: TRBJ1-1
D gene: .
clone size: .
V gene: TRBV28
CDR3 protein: CASNQEAMNTEAFF
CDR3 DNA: TGTGCCAGCAATCAGGAGGCGATGAACACTGAAGCTTTCTTT

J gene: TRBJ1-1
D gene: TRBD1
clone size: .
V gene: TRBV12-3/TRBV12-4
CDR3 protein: CASRAGRGHPEAFF
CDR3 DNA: TGTGCCAGCAGGGCGGGCAGGGGGCACCCTGAAGCTTTCTTT

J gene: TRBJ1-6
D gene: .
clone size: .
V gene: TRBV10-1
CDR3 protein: CASSESEAGWSPLHF
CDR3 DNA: TGCGCCAGCAGTGAGTCTGAGGCAGGGTGGTCACCCCTCCACTTT

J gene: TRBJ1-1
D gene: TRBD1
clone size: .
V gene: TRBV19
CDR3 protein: CASSRTGTPEAFF
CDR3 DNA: TGTGCCAGTAGTCGGACAGGAACCCCCGAAGCTTTCTTT

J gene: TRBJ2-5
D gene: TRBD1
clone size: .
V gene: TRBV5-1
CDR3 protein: CASSLGTGGGKTQYF
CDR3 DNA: TGCGCCAGCAGCTTGGGGACAGGGGGCGGTAAGACCCAGTACTTC

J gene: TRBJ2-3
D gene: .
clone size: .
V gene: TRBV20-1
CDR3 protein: CSAYGPTWRKTTDTQYF
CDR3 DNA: TGCAGTGCCTACGGACCGACCTGGAGGAAAACTACAGATACGCAGTATTTT

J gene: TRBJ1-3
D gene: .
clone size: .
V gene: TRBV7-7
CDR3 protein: CASSNVLEGGDTIYF
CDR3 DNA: TGTGCCAGCAGTAACGTCTTAGAAGGTGGAGACACCATATATTTT

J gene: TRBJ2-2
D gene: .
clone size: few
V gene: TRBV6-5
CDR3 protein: CASSYDTSSGELFF
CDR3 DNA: TGTGCCAGCAGTTACGACACTAGCTCCGGGGAGCTGTTTTTT

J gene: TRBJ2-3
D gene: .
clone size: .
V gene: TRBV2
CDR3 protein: CASNKGGDTQYF
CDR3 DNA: TGTGCCAGCAATAAGGGGGGAGATACGCAGTATTTT

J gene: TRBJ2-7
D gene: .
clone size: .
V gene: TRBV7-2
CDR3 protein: CASSQERGAAYEQYF
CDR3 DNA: TGTGCCAGCAGCCAAGAACGGGGGGCTGCCTACGAGCAGTACTTC

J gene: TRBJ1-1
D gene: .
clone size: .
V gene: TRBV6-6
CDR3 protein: CASTPRDTEAFF
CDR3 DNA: TGTGCCAGCACTCCACGAGACACTGAAGCTTTCTTT

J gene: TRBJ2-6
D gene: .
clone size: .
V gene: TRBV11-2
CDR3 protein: CASSHGGGANVLTF
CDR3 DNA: TGTGCCAGCAGCCACGGGGGCGGGGCCAACGTCCTGACTTTC

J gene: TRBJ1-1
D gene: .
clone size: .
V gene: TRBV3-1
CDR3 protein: CASSQDLMRDTEAFF
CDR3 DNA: TGTGCCAGCAGCCAAGATCTTATGAGGGACACTGAAGCTTTCTTT

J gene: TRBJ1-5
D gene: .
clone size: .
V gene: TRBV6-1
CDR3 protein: CASNANQPQHF
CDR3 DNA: TGTGCCAGCAACGCGAATCAGCCCCAGCATTTT

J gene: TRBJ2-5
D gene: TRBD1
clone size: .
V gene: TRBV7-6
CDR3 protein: CAGSTGAGETQYF
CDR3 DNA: TGTGCCGGCAGTACAGGGGCGGGAGAGACCCAGTACTTC

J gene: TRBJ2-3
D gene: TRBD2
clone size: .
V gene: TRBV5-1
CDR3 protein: CASSGAGEGDTQYF
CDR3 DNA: TGCGCCAGCAGCGGGGCGGGAGAGGGGGATACGCAGTATTTT

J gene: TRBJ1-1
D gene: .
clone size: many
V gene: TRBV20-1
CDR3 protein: CSASPGSMNTEAFF
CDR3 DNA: TGCAGTGCTAGCCCAGGGTCCATGAACACTGAAGCTTTCTTT

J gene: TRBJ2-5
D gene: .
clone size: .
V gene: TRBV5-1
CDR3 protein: CASSLTTVQETQYF
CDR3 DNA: TGCGCCAGCAGCTTGACTACAGTACAAGAGACCCAGTACTTC

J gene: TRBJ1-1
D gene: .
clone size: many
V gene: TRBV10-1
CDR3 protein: CASTGTAGTEAFF
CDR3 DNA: TGCGCCAGCACAGGAACAGCAGGCACTGAAGCTTTCTTT

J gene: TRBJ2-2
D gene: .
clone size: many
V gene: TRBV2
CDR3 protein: CASSELYGTGELFF
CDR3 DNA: TGTGCCAGCAGTGAGTTGTACGGCACCGGGGAGCTGTTTTTT

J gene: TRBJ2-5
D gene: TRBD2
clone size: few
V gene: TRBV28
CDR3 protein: CASAASGSGETQYF
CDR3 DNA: TGTGCCAGCGCCGCTAGCGGGAGTGGGGAGACCCAGTACTTC

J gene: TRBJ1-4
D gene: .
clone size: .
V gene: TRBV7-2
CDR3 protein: CASSLSGGRASNEELFF
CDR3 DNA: TGTGCCAGCAGCTTAAGTGGTGGGAGGGCCTCTAATGAAGAACTGTTTTTT

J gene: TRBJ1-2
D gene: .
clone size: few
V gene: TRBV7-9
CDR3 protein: CASTHSANYGYTF
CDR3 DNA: TGTGCCAGCACCCATTCGGCTAACTATGGCTACACCTTC

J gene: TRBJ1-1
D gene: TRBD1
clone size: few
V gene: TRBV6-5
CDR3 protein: CASSQDREGTEAFF
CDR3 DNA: TGTGCCAGCAGTCAGGACAGGGAAGGCACTGAAGCTTTCTTT

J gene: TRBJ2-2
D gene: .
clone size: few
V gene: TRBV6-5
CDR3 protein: CASIGSTNTGELFF
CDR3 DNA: TGTGCCAGCATCGGGAGTACGAACACCGGGGAGCTGTTTTTT

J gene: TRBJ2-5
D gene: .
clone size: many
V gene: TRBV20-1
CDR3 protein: CSAREFGLGETQYF
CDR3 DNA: TGCAGTGCTAGAGAATTCGGGCTAGGAGAGACCCAGTACTTC

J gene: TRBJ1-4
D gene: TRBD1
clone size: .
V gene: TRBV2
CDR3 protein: CATSETGVGANEKLFF
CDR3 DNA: TGTGCCACCAGTGAGACAGGGGTTGGGGCTAATGAAAAACTGTTTTTT

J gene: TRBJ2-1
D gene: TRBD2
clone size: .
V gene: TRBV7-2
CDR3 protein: CASRPGLGDNEQFF
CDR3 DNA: TGTGCCAGCAGACCGGGACTAGGGGACAATGAGCAGTTCTTC

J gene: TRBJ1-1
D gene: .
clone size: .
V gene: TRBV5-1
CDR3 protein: CASSFKTLTEAFF
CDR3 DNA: TGCGCCAGCAGCTTTAAAACCCTTACTGAAGCTTTCTTT

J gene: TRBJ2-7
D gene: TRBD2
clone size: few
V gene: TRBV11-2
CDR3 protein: CAGSRGGAYEQYF
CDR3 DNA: TGTGCCGGCAGCCGGGGAGGGGCCTACGAGCAGTACTTC

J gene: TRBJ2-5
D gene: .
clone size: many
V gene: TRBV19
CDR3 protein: CASSIRSQQETQYF
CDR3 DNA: TGTGCCAGTAGTATCCGCAGTCAACAAGAGACCCAGTACTTC

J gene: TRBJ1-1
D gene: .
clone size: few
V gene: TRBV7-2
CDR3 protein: CASSQGNVAEAFF
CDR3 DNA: TGTGCCAGCAGCCAAGGCAACGTGGCTGAAGCTTTCTTT

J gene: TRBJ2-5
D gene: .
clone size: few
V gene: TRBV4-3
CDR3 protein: CASSQEHGGDFLETQYF
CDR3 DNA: TGCGCCAGCAGCCAAGAACACGGGGGCGACTTCTTAGAGACCCAGTACTTC

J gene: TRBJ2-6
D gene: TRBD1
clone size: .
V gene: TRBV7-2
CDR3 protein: CASSPPPGTGDSGANVLTF
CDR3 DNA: TGTGCCAGCAGCCCACCCCCAGGGACAGGGGACTCTGGGGCCAACGTCCTGACTTTC

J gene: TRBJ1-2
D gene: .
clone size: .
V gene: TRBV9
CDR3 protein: CASSVSGIPGLRAYGYTF
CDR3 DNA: TGTGCCAGCAGCGTAAGCGGGATCCCCGGACTAAGGGCATATGGCTACACCTTC

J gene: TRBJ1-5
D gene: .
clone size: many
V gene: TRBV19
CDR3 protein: CASSITGGNQPQHF
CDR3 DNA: TGTGCCAGTAGTATCACGGGGGGCAATCAGCCCCAGCATTTT

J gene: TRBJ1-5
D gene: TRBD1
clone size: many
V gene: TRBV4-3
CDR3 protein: CASSQTGGGQPQHF
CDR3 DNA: TGCGCCAGCAGCCAAACAGGGGGTGGACAGCCCCAGCATTTT

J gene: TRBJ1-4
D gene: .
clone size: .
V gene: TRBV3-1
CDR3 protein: CASSHRGLSNEKLFF
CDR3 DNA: TGTGCCAGCAGCCATCGGGGTCTGTCCAATGAAAAACTGTTTTTT

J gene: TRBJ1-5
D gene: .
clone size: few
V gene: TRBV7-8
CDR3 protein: CASSLAISGEWSNQPQHF
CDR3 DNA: TGTGCCAGCAGCTTGGCGATAAGTGGGGAGTGGAGCAATCAGCCCCAGCATTTT

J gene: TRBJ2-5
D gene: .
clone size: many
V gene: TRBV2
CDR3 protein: CASRRQAETQYF
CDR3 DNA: TGTGCCAGCAGGAGACAGGCAGAGACCCAGTACTTC

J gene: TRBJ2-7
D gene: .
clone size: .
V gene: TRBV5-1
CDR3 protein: CASSFPRDPPDEQHF
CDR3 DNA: TGTGCCAGCAGCTTTCCCCGGGACCCGCCCGACGAGCAGCACTTC

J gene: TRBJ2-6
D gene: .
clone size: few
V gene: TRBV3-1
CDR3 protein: CASSKTLDDSGANVLTF
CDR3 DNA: TGTGCCAGCAGCAAGACCCTAGACGACTCTGGGGCCAACGTCCTGACTTTC